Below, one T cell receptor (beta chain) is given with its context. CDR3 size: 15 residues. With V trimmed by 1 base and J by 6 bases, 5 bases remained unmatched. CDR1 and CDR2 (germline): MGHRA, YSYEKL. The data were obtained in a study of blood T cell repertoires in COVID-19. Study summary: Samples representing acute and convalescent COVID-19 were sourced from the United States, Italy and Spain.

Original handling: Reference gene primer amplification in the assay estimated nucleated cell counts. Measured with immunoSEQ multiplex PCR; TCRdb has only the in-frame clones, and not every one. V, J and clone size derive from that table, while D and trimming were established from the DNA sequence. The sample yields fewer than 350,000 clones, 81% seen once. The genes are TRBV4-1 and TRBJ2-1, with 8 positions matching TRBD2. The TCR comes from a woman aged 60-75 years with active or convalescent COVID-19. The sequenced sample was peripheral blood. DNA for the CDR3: TGCGCCAGCAGCCAAGGGAGGGCGGGGGGCAATGAGCAGTTCTTC. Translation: CASSQGRAGGNEQFF.